This is a list of T cell receptor beta chains from one sample in a study of blood T cells in healthy people across ages. TCRdb ran MiXCR on the 5' RACE reads and lists one entry per CDR3 protein. The sample consists of 730,000 or so distinct CDR3 sequences, around 40% of them appearing once. The sequenced sample was blood. The receptors come from a woman in her sixties in good health. Each CDR3 is given with its conserved first and last residue. Each record gives: clone size, D gene, V gene, J gene, CDR3 DNA, CDR3 protein. The D gene is left open where the match is weak. Rows give clone size only sometimes, using once, few, many, or a class for an expanded clone.

>.|TRBD1|TRBV20-1|TRBJ1-1
TGCAGTGCTAGGGGACAGGGGAGGATCAATGAAGCTTTCTTT
CSARGQGRINEAFF
>few|.|TRBV6-5|TRBJ2-7
TGTGCCAGCAGTTACTCGGTCCTAGAAGGCGAGCAGTACTTC
CASSYSVLEGEQYF
>.|TRBD1|TRBV29-1|TRBJ1-1
TGCAGCGTTGAATTGGCAGGGGGCAAGACTGAAGCTTTCTTT
CSVELAGGKTEAFF
>.|.|TRBV5-1|TRBJ1-4
TGCGCCAGCAGCCCCTCGGGAGAAATTGGGGCTGAAAAACTGTTTTTT
CASSPSGEIGAEKLFF
>.|.|TRBV28|TRBJ1-1
TGTGCCAGCACCTTAGGGTTCTCTGAAGCTTTCTTT
CASTLGFSEAFF
>many|.|TRBV27|TRBJ1-5
TGCGCCAGCAGCTTGGGTAGCAATCAGCCCCAGCATTTT
CASSLGSNQPQHF
>once|.|TRBV7-9|TRBJ2-2
TGTGCCAGCAGCTTCCTCAGCGGGGAGCTGTTTTTT
CASSFLSGELFF
>.|TRBD1|TRBV20-1|TRBJ2-1
TGCAGTGCTAGAGGGGGACAGACCTACAATGAGCAGTTCTTC
CSARGGQTYNEQFF
>few|.|TRBV6-1|TRBJ2-2
TGTGCCAGCAAACTTCAACCGGGACAGAACACCGGGGAGCTGTTTTTT
CASKLQPGQNTGELFF
>.|TRBD2|TRBV4-3|TRBJ2-7
TGCGCCAGCAGCCAAGGGACTAGCGGGAGAAACGAGCAGTACTTC
CASSQGTSGRNEQYF
>few|.|TRBV18|TRBJ2-1
TGTGCCAGTACCATGGACAATGAGCAGTTCTTC
CASTMDNEQFF
>.|TRBD2|TRBV20-1|TRBJ2-1
TGCAGTGCTGCCGGGACTAGCGCGGAGGCGCAGTTCTTC
CSAAGTSAEAQFF
>few|TRBD1|TRBV7-9|TRBJ1-2
TGTGCCAGCAGCAAAACGGGACAGGGAACCAACTATGGCTACACCTTC
CASSKTGQGTNYGYTF
>.|TRBD1|TRBV4-2|TRBJ2-3
TGTGCCAGCAGCCAGAACAGGGGGCTATCGGTAGATACGCAGTATTTT
CASSQNRGLSVDTQYF
>many|.|TRBV5-1|TRBJ2-1
TGCGCCAGCAGCATTAACAATGAGCAGTTCTTC
CASSINNEQFF
>.|TRBD1|TRBV20-1|TRBJ1-2
TGCAGTGCTAAGACAGGGGAGATCTATGGCTACACCTTC
CSAKTGEIYGYTF
>many|.|TRBV29-1|TRBJ1-1
TGCAGCGTCACCTTGGACGGGAACACTGAAGCTTTCTTT
CSVTLDGNTEAFF
>.|.|TRBV6-5|TRBJ2-7
TGTGCCAGCAGTTCGATAGGGAGGCCCAACGAGCAGTACTTC
CASSSIGRPNEQYF
>.|.|TRBV9|TRBJ2-5
TGTGCCAGCAGCGCTAACCACGGAGAGACCCAGTACTTC
CASSANHGETQYF
>once|.|TRBV11-2|TRBJ2-3
TGTGTCAGCAGCTTAGATAATATGTATACGCAGTATTTT
CVSSLDNMYTQYF
>few|.|TRBV24-1|TRBJ1-1
TGTGCCACCAGTGACTCTACTCGGACTATGAACACTGAAGCTTTCTTT
CATSDSTRTMNTEAFF
>few|.|TRBV2|TRBJ2-5
TGTGCCAGCAGCGGTCGGGACTACCAAGAGACCCAGTACTTC
CASSGRDYQETQYF
>.|.|TRBV5-1|TRBJ1-1
TGCGCCAGCAGCGCAGGGACGGAGGGCACTGAAGCTTTCTTT
CASSAGTEGTEAFF
>few|TRBD1|TRBV20-1|TRBJ2-5
TGCAGTGCTAGTACGGGGACAGGGTGGCAGACCCAGTACTTC
CSASTGTGWQTQYF
>few|.|TRBV12-3/TRBV12-4|TRBJ1-1
TGTGCCAGCACCGAAAGGAACACTGAAGCTTTCTTT
CASTERNTEAFF
>.|.|TRBV21-1|TRBJ2-3
TGTGCCAGCAGCTCACAACGGACTAGCGGGGGGGCTGAGATAGGGACAGATACGCAGTATTTT
CASSSQRTSGGAEIGTDTQYF
>few|TRBD1|TRBV3-1|TRBJ2-7
TGTGCCAGCAGCCAAGGTACAGGGGGAGGCTACGAGCAGTACTTC
CASSQGTGGGYEQYF
>.|TRBD2|TRBV24-1|TRBJ2-1
TGTGCCACTGGACGAGCGGGATGGGGTGAGCAGTTCTTC
CATGRAGWGEQFF
>few|.|TRBV29-1|TRBJ2-7
TGCAGCGTTGGGCAGACCTCCTACGAGCAGTACTTC
CSVGQTSYEQYF
>.|TRBD2|TRBV12-3/TRBV12-4|TRBJ2-3
TGTGCCAGCAGTTCTTGGCTAGCGGGAGGAGAGGCGCAGTATTTT
CASSSWLAGGEAQYF
>.|.|TRBV27|TRBJ2-3
TGTGCCAGCAGTTTATTCAGGGTCACTAGCACAGATACGCAGTATTTT
CASSLFRVTSTDTQYF
>.|TRBD2|TRBV20-1|TRBJ2-1
TGCAGTGCTAGAGATTTAGCGGGAGATGGCTACAATGAGCAGTTCTTC
CSARDLAGDGYNEQFF
>.|.|TRBV4-2|TRBJ2-7
TGTGCCAGCAGCCAACCCTGGACGGGTAATGAGCAGTACTTC
CASSQPWTGNEQYF
>.|.|TRBV5-4|TRBJ1-2
TGTGCCAGCAGCTTGGCCCGCAGGGCACACACCTTC
CASSLARRAHTF
>.|.|TRBV20-1|TRBJ1-1
TGCAGTGCTAGAGATCCAGGGGTGGGAAAAACTGAAGCTTTCTTT
CSARDPGVGKTEAFF
>.|TRBD2|TRBV29-1|TRBJ2-3
TGCAGCGTTGGGAGGGAGGGTGGCACAGATACGCAGTATTTT
CSVGREGGTDTQYF